This TCR beta chain was recovered during a study of blood T cell repertoires in COVID-19. Study details: Sources were T cells, B-cell-depleted T cells, or PBMCs; the material itself was cDNA or gDNA.

Clones were sequenced by immunoSEQ multiplex PCR, and TCRdb holds only the in-frame ones, with some missing. The table lists more than 200,000 clones, roughly four fifths of them singletons. CDR1 and CDR2 (germline): SGHTA, FQGNSA. This CDR3 is built from 17 residues. With V trimmed by 1 base and J by 2 bases, 5 bases remained unmatched. This clone was counted a single time. Participants were aged roughly 18 to 89 years from about two dozen US areas. Cohort assignment relied on participant-reported clinical history. Donors in Cohort 3 who had recovered were those with two negative PCRs, healthcare professional clearance, or resolution of their symptoms.

The source material was PBMCs or T cells enriched from blood (not recorded which). The V and J genes are TRBV7-2 and TRBJ2-5, with 12 nucleotides matching TRBD2. The sequence was obtained from a man aged 55 to 70 who had recovered from COVID-19. The CDR3 coding sequence is TGTGCCAGCAGCTTAGTAGCGACTAGCGGGGGACAAGAGACCCAGTACTTC. Translated, it gives CASSLVATSGGQETQYF.